This T cell receptor (beta chain) was captured in a study of cytomegalovirus exposure and HLA in healthy donors. Findings of the study overall: An analysis that came later showed most CMV-associated TCR beta chains appearing HLA-restricted. It was only CMV serostatus that was available as immune exposure information. TCR beta chains numbering more than 150 were designated cytomegalovirus-associated. Some V segments could not be told apart, so they were left out, TRBV6-2 and TRBV6-3 among them.

PCR primers comprised 60 Vbeta and 13 Jbeta primers. TCRdb's table, derived via immunoSEQ multiplex PCR, lists solely in-frame clones and lacks some. Among 150,000 to 200,000 clones listed, approximately 70% were seen once. About this clone itself: The target antigen is unknown.

Germline CDR1 reads SGHKS; CDR2 reads YYEKEE (reference sequence). Trimming removed 4 bases from V and 0 bases from J, with 10 bases in between. CDR3 length: 15 amino acids. Sequenced input: PBMCs. The chain carries TRBV5-5 and TRBJ1-4; maybe TRBD1 (5 bases). The clonotype comes from a man aged 35 to 55 in good health and CMV-seropositive. CDR3 region: CASSPTQATNEKLFF. The CDR3 nucleotides are TGTGCCAGCAGCCCGACACAGGCAACTAATGAAAAACTGTTTTTT.